Shown below are 23 T cell receptor beta chains from a single sample sequenced in a study of TIL therapy for anti-PD-1-resistant metastatic lung cancer. Time point described: pre-treatment sample, taken before nivolumab and TIL therapy. The immunoSEQ assay was v3. The protocol was immunoSEQ multiplex PCR, while the TCRdb copy is restricted to in-frame clones and leaves out a portion. This table has 50,000 to 60,000 clones, roughly four fifths appearing once. Source: blood, taken at baseline. The receptors shown here come from a person aged 25 to 85 with non-small cell lung cancer.

J is TRBJ2-3 and V is TRBV9; TRBD2 matches at 15 bases. CDR3 length: 17 residues. V lost 0 bases and J lost 5; bases outside the gene matches: 4. Germline loops: CDR1 SGDLS, CDR2 YYNGEE. CDR3 nucleotides: TGTGCCAGCAGCGTAGGGACTAGCGGGGGGGCGGGAGATACGCAGTATTTT. Translating it yields CASSVGTSGGAGDTQYF.

The rearrangement links TRBV7-2 to TRBJ2-2; 7 nucleotides align to TRBD1. The germline V gene has CDR1 SGHTA and CDR2 FQGNSA. This CDR3 region has 16 residues. Trimming took 5 bases from V and 8 from J; bases not matched to a gene: 14. CDR3 residues: CASSRQGQRLNGELFF. The CDR3 DNA reads TGTGCCAGCAGCAGACAGGGACAGAGATTAAATGGGGAGCTGTTTTTT.

This clone has just one count. The V and J genes are TRBV27 and TRBJ1-1; D ambiguous. The CDR3 covers 13 residues. Germline V gives CDR1 MNHEY, CDR2 SMNVEV (reference sequence). The V and J ends lost 2 bases and 1 base respectively, with 5 bases between them. The CDR3: CASSLAQNTEAFF. The CDR3 DNA sequence: TGTGCCAGCAGTTTAGCCCAGAACACTGAAGCTTTCTTT.

The CDR3 nucleotides are TGTGCCAGCAGCTTAGTTCGGTACACAAATGAGCAGTTCTTC. Its translation: CASSLVRYTNEQFF. This rearrangement joins TRBV7-2 to TRBJ2-1; D unclear. Trimming took off 1 base at V and 7 bases at J, with 11 bases between the two ends. The germline V gene encodes CDR1 SGHTA and CDR2 FQGNSA. The CDR3 contains 14 residues.

The chain carries TRBV10-3 and TRBJ2-6; D remains unclear. Trimming removed 5 bases at V and 0 bases at J, with 14 bases between. Germline V CDR1 and CDR2: ENHRY, SYGVKD. The CDR3 runs 17 residues. CDR3 bases: TGTGCCATCAGTCTTTCCCAGTTGCTCTCTGGGGCCAACGTCCTGACTTTC. It encodes CAISLSQLLSGANVLTF.

The V call is TRBV6-5, the J call TRBJ1-1; D uncertain. The CDR3 runs 13 residues. The germline gives CDR1 MNHEY, CDR2 SVGAGI. Trimming cost V 4 bases and J 10 bases, with 16 bases left between them. The CDR3 sequence is CASSSIRRSGAFF. CDR3 in DNA: TGTGCCAGCAGTTCGATCCGCCGCTCCGGAGCTTTCTTT.

The genes are TRBV7-8 and TRBJ2-1; either TRBD1 or TRBD2 may fit D (6 bases each). The V and J ends lost 2 bases and 3 bases respectively, with 11 bases between them. Germline V gene sequence: CDR1 SGHVS, CDR2 FQNEAQ. The CDR3 consists of 15 residues. In nucleotides, the CDR3 is TGTGCCAGCAGCTTAAGGGGGGTAGACTACAATGAGCAGTTCTTC. It encodes CASSLRGVDYNEQFF. Together with reference TRBV7-8 and TRBJ2-1, the CDR3 gives the full variable domain: GAGVSQSPRYKVAKRGQDVALRCDPISGHVSLFWYQQALGQGPEFLTYFQNEAQLDKSGLPSDRFFAERPEGSVSTLKIQRTQQEDSAVYLCASSLRGVDYNEQFFGPGTRLTVL.

V gene TRBV6-2 or TRBV6-3 combines with J gene TRBJ2-7; D is ambiguous. The germline V gene encodes CDR1 MNHEY and CDR2 SVGEGT. There are 14 residues in the CDR3. Between the trimmed V and J ends, which lost 3 bases and 2 bases, there was a span of 11 bases. CDR3 DNA: TGTGCCAGCAGTTATGGTCTAGGAACCTACGAGCAGTACTTC. Translation gives CASSYGLGTYEQYF.

The chain couples TRBV5-1 to TRBJ2-5; D uncertain. V was cut by 0 bases and J by 5 bases, with 2 bases left in between. The germline CDR1 and CDR2 sequences are SGHRS and YFSETQ. The CDR3 spans 11 residues. The CDR3 region has the DNA TGCGCCAGCAGCTTGGCGGAGACCCAGTACTTC. Protein product: CASSLAETQYF.

The V and J genes are TRBV19 and TRBJ2-7; D might be TRBD2 (5 bases). Trimming cost V 1 base and J 1 base, with 8 bases left between them. Per the germline V gene, CDR1 is LNHDA and CDR2 is SQIVND (reference sequence). The CDR3 loop spans 14 amino acids. CDR3 sequence reads: CASSIAGESYEQYF. The CDR3 DNA follows: TGTGCCAGTAGTATAGCTGGGGAGTCCTACGAGCAGTACTTC.

The chain has TRBV11-3 and TRBJ2-5; tentatively, D is TRBD1 (5 bases). Germline V gene data show CDR1 as SGHNT and CDR2 as YENEEA. V lost 5 bases to trimming and J lost 4 bases, with 11 bases between them. The length of the CDR3 is 13 residues. CDR3 in DNA: TGTGCCAGCAGCAGGGGAATTTCAGAGACCCAGTACTTC. Its translation: CASSRGISETQYF.

J is TRBJ1-4 and V is TRBV19; 7 positions match TRBD1. Germline trimming cut 1 base from V and 8 bases from J; bases unmatched to any gene: 7. Germline-derived CDR1 and CDR2 are LNHDA and SQIVND (reference sequence). CDR3 size: 15 residues. DNA of the CDR3: TGTGCCAGTAGTATAGGAGGCAGGGGGAACGAAAAACTGTTTTTT. Amino acids: CASSIGGRGNEKLFF.

The J gene is TRBJ2-2, the V gene TRBV18, with D tentatively TRBD1 or TRBD2 (5 bases each). This CDR3 has 16 amino acids. V was clipped by 0 bases and J by 3 bases, with 11 bases between them. Germline V gene lookup returns CDR1 KGHSH and CDR2 LQKENI. The CDR3 reads CASSPPSRGDTGELFF. In DNA form, the CDR3 reads TGTGCCAGCTCACCACCGAGTAGAGGGGACACCGGGGAGCTGTTTTTT. The variable domain in full, with the rest retrieved from reference TRBV18 and TRBJ2-2, is NAGVMQNPRHLVRRRGQEARLRCSPMKGHSHVYWYRQLPEEGLKFMVYLQKENIIDESGMPKERFSAEFPKEGPSILRIQQVVRGDSAAYFCASSPPSRGDTGELFFGEGSRLTVL.

This clone was detected only once. V and J are TRBV7-9 and TRBJ2-3; possible D gene TRBD2, 5 bases. This CDR3 contains 13 residues. V lost 6 bases and J 0 bases, leaving 7 bases between the germline ends. Germline CDR1 SEHNR, CDR2 FQNEAQ (reference sequence). The CDR3 here is CASRRESTDTQYF. DNA for the CDR3: TGTGCCAGCAGGAGGGAGAGCACAGATACGCAGTATTTT. The variable domain in full, completed from reference TRBV7-9 and TRBJ2-3, reads DTGVSQNPRHKITKRGQNVTFRCDPISEHNRLYWYRQTLGQGPEFLTYFQNEAQLEKSRLLSDRFSAERPKGSFSTLEIQRTEQGDSAMYLCASRRESTDTQYFGPGTRLTVL.

J is TRBJ2-7 and V is TRBV5-4, with D possibly TRBD2 on 7 matching bases. Per the germline V gene, CDR1 is SGHNT and CDR2 is YYREEE (reference sequence). Trimming left V 0 bases short and J 4 bases short, with 11 bases between. CDR3 size: 14 residues. The CDR3 sequence is CASSLAGGHYEQYF. CDR3 DNA sequence: TGTGCCAGCAGCTTGGCCGGGGGGCATTACGAGCAGTACTTC.

This clone was detected only once. The rearrangement uses TRBV5-1 and TRBJ2-5, with D perhaps TRBD2 (7 bases). Trimming pared 5 bases from V and 5 bases from J, leaving 19 bases between. The CDR3 runs 15 residues. Germline-derived CDR1 and CDR2 are SGHRS and YFSETQ. The CDR3 reads CASSHGGGGRETQYF. The CDR3 DNA reads TGCGCCAGCAGTCACGGAGGGGGGGGCCGTGAGACCCAGTACTTC. Full variable domain (outside the CDR3, taken from reference TRBV5-1 and TRBJ2-5): KAGVTQTPRYLIKTRGQQVTLSCSPISGHRSVSWYQQTPGQGLQFLFEYFSETQRNKGNFPGRFSGRQFSNSRSEMNVSTLELGDSALYLCASSHGGGGRETQYFGPGTRLLVL.

The chain employs TRBV12-3 or TRBV12-4 and TRBJ2-7, with D unresolved. V was shortened by 8 bases and J by 3 bases, with 14 bases between the two germline ends. The length of the CDR3 is 13 residues. CDR3 loop: CASGANGNYEQYF. The DNA for the CDR3 is TGTGCCAGCGGCGCTAACGGAAACTACGAGCAGTACTTC.

V and J are TRBV11-3 and TRBJ2-2, with a tentative D call TRBD2 (7 bases). This CDR3 is 14 amino acids long. Trimming took 0 bases from V and 6 from J, leaving 8 bases between them. CDR1 and CDR2 (germline): SGHNT, YENEEA. The CDR3 DNA is TGTGCCAGCAGCTTAGAGGGGGGGCCCGGGGAGCTGTTTTTT. This encodes CASSLEGGPGELFF.

This chain links TRBV7-2 with TRBJ1-2, with a weak D call TRBD1 (5 bases). CDR1 and CDR2 from the germline V gene are SGHTA and FQGNSA. Trimming took 1 base from V and 6 from J, leaving 15 bases between them. The CDR3 extends over 15 amino acids. CDR3 nucleotides: TGTGCCAGCAGCTTAGTCCTCCCGGGGGTCGATGGCTACACCTTC. As protein: CASSLVLPGVDGYTF.

The rearrangement joins TRBV4-1 to TRBJ2-3, with TRBD2 matching over 15 bases. Trimming took 7 bases from V and 2 from J; bases not matched to a gene: 13. The length of the CDR3 is 19 residues. From germline, CDR1 is MGHRA and CDR2 YSYEKL. The CDR3 region has the DNA TGCGCCAGCAACCCCGGACTAGCGGGAGGGCCGGATACCACAGATACGCAGTATTTT. Its protein is CASNPGLAGGPDTTDTQYF.

The chain links TRBV14 to TRBJ2-1; the D is unclear. V was trimmed by 3 bases and J by 2 bases, leaving 17 bases between them. Germline V gene sequence: CDR1 SGHDN, CDR2 FVKESK. The CDR3 has 17 amino acids. The CDR3 coding sequence is TGTGCCAGCAGCCAGGATCTAGGACCCCTGGCCTACAATGAGCAGTTCTTC. The encoded protein is CASSQDLGPLAYNEQFF.

The genes are TRBV4-1 and TRBJ1-5; D is possibly TRBD1 (5 bases). The CDR3 has 16 amino acids. The V end lost 4 bases, the J end lost 5 bases, and 18 bases lay between the germline ends. Germline CDR1 reads MGHRA; CDR2 reads YSYEKL. This CDR3 reads CASSLRPAGDDQPQHF. CDR3 nucleotides: TGCGCCAGCAGCCTCAGACCCGCGGGGGACGATCAGCCCCAGCATTTT.

In the case of this clone: One end of the junction varies from germline; a read error may be responsible. The same CDR3 is also encoded by other DNA sequences in this sample. V and J are TRBV28 and TRBJ1-6; D uncertain. CDR3 length: 12 residues. Germline V gives CDR1 MDHEN, CDR2 SYDVKM. The CDR3 nucleotides read TGTGCCAGCAGTTTAGCCGACCGCCTATACCATTTT. Encoded protein: CASSLADRLYHF.